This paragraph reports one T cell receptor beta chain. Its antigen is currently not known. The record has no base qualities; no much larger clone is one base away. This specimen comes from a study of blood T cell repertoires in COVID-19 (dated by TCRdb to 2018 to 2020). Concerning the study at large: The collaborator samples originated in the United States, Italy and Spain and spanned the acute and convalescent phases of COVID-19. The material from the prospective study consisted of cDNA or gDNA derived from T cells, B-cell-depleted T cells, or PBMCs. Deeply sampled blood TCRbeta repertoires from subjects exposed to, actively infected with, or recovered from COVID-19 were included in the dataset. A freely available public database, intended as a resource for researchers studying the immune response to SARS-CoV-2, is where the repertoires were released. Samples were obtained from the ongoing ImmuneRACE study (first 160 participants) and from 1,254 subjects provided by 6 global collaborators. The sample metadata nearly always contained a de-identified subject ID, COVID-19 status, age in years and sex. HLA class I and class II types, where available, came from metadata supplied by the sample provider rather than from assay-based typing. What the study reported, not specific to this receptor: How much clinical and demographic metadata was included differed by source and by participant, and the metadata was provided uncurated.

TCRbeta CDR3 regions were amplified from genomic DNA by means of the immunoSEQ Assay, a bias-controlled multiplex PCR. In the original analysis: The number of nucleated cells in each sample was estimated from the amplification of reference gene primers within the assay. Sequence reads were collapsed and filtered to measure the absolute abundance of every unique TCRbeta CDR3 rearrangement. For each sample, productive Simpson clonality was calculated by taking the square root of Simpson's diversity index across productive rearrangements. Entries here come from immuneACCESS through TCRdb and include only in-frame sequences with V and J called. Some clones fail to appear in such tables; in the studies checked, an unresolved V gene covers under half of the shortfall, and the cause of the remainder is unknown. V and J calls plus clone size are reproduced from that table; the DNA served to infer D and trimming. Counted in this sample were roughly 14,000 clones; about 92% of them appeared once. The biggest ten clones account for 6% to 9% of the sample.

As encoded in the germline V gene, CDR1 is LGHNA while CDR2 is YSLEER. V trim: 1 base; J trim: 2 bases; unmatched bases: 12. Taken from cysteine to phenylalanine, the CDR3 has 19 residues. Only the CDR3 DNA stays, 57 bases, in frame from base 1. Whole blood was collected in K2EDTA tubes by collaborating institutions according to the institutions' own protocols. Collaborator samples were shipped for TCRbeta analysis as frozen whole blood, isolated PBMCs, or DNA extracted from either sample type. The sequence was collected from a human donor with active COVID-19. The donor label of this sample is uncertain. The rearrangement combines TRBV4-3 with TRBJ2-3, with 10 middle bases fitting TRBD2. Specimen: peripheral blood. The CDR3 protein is CASSQGRRSSGGSTDTQYF. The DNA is TGCGCCAGCAGCCAAGGCCGCCGGAGTAGCGGGGGGTCCACAGATACGCAGTATTTT.